This TCR beta chain was recovered during a study of shared clonotypes between healthy human individuals (dated by TCRdb to 2018 to 2021). Concerning the study at large: The cohort included a few men and a couple of women between 18 and 49 years of age. For each donor, CD4 naive and CD4 memory were each given three plates, CD8 naive was given two plates, and CD8 memory was given one plate. To estimate repertoire size and how much clonotypes are shared between individuals, the study performed deep sequencing of blood TCR repertoires from roughly five healthy adults. To increase sequencing depth and limit assay-specific biases, different laboratories used diverse techniques to prepare libraries and sequence TCR repertoires. Per donor, leukapheresis produced somewhere between about 0.8 and 9 billion PBMCs. Broader findings and caveats from the paper: About 5% of naive CD4, roughly 3.5% of naive CD8, around 2.3% of memory CD4, and 0.4% of memory CD8 clonotypes were shared across a few donors. Estimated clonotype richness was generally larger for naive than for memory subsets. Higher generation probabilities were observed for clonotypes shared by all four sorted-subset donors than for non-shared clonotypes. Sampling was limited to blood, and TCR repertoires in tissue likely differ from TCR repertoires in blood. Based on pairwise subsampling, the degree of clonotype sharing among donors was expected to be affected by sequencing depth. The small number of donors limited the genetic and exposure-history diversity represented. Rarefaction of sorted-subset datasets indicated incomplete sequencing despite the large sequencing depth.

From the cysteine through the phenylalanine, the CDR3 covers 14 amino acids. The DNA shown is the 42-base CDR3, in frame from base 1. Based on the germline V gene (reference sequence), the CDR1 and CDR2 sequences are LNHDA and SQIVND. V is trimmed back by 5 bases and J by 3 bases, and the junction contains 4 bases that no gene match accounts for. TCR CDR3 regions were amplified from genomic DNA by multiplex PCR using the deep immunoSEQ assay. Extracted genomic DNA from each cell subset was distributed evenly across all wells of several immunoSEQ 96-well plates, and each plate was treated as a replicate. For sorted subsets, 200 to 250 ng genomic DNA, equal to tens of thousands of T cell genomes, was loaded into each replicate PCR. The purified libraries were quantified using a Qubit 3.0 fluorometer, sized with a Bioanalyzer 2100, and then quantified again using the KAPA Library Quantification kit. Each immunoSEQ 96-well plate was sequenced on its own single-read 150-cycle Illumina NextSeq 550 flow cell. The original pipeline was this. The immunoSEQ output contained only junctional sequences without quality scores, so filtering could not match that applied to full-length reads. To assign V/J genes and CDR3, sequences were annotated against IMGT germline references using PyIR, a Python wrapper for IgBLAST v1.9. Reads with weak V/J assignments (E-value above 1e-6), missing CDR3, stop codons, out-of-frame junctions, or ambiguous translated residues were removed. V3J clonotypes were defined as sequences sharing the same inferred V gene, J gene, and CDR3 amino acid sequence. Percentage overlap between repertoires was calculated by dividing the number of shared unique clonotypes by the size of the smaller repertoire. Three approaches were used to assess repertoire richness: RTK rarefaction, the Chao1 estimator, and Recon v2.1 estimates of unobserved clonotypes. For all TCRbeta clonotypes obtained by the gDNA method from a few donors, generation probabilities were computed with OLGA. Sourced from immuneACCESS, this table was stored by TCRdb with only in-frame sequences that have V and J called. A share of the clones is absent; for the studies checked, an unresolved V gene accounts for under half, and the remainder has no known explanation. That table supplies the V and J calls and clone size; D and trimming were determined from the DNA. Across this sample there are 1.5 million to 2.5 million clones, with less than 95% seen only once. The ten largest make up around 1% of the sample.

CD8 naive samples consisted of CD45RO-negative cells that were positively selected for CCR7, yielding a CD45RA+CCR7+ population without TemRA cells. The donors were healthy, HIV-negative adults with no recently reported acute infections or vaccinations. Only Caucasian adults living in Nashville, Tennessee, USA were represented among the donors. Blood was obtained by leukapheresis, after which PBMCs were separated by Ficoll-Histopaque density gradient centrifugation and cryopreserved in liquid nitrogen vapor phase. Analytical flow cytometry was used to check the purity and quantity of every magnetically sorted T cell population. Each sorted fraction had its genomic DNA isolated and then quantified by UV absorbance on a Nanodrop 2000c. Remarks on this clone: Its antigen remains unidentified. No base qualities exist here, and no much larger clone lies one base off it.

The chain joins TRBV19 to TRBJ2-7, with 10 middle bases fitting TRBD1. What was sequenced was naive CD8+ T cells sorted from blood. Read against the paper, the sample's cell subset or site label means: CD45RA+CCR7+. The source is a man between 18 and 29 years old in good health. The CDR3 has the sequence CASSATGGDYEQYF. The base sequence is TGTGCCAGTAGTGCGACAGGGGGCGACTACGAGCAGTACTTC. Outside the CDR3, residues come from the reference TRBV19 and TRBJ2-7 proteins, so the full variable domain is: DGGITQSPKYLFRKEGQNVTLSCEQNLNHDAMYWYRQDPGQGLRLIYYSQIVNDFQKGDIAEGYSVSREKKESFPLTVTSAQKNPTAFYLCASSATGGDYEQYFGPGTRLTVT.